A selection of T cell receptor beta chains follows, all from one sample in a study of CD8 T cells in Susac syndrome. Each CDR3 protein gets one entry after TCRdb re-called the immunoSEQ multiplex PCR reads with MiXCR. The data show around 150,000 distinct CDR3 sequences, approximately 95% seen once. Sequences were obtained from CD8+ T cells from PBMCs. These receptors were obtained from a human donor with Susac syndrome. CDR3s include the opening cysteine and the closing phenylalanine or tryptophan. Each record gives: D gene, clone size, J gene, V gene, CDR3 DNA, CDR3 protein. A D gene is named only where the DNA matches it firmly. Clone size is not always given. Where it is, it says once, few, many or a class for expanded clones.

d_call: .
clone_size: .
j_call: TRBJ2-2
v_call: TRBV9
cdr3_nt: TGTGCCAGCAGCGAGACCCCTGGCGGGCGATCCCCCGGGGAGCTGTTTTTT
cdr3_aa: CASSETPGGRSPGELFF

d_call: .
clone_size: .
j_call: TRBJ2-3
v_call: TRBV9
cdr3_nt: TGTGCCTCAACACTTGGGGGGACAGATACGCAGTATTTT
cdr3_aa: CASTLGGTDTQYF

d_call: TRBD1
clone_size: .
j_call: TRBJ2-1
v_call: TRBV29-1
cdr3_nt: TGCAGCGTTGAAGATCCGTCCTCTAGACAGGGTCGGGTCCAGTTCTTC
cdr3_aa: CSVEDPSSRQGRVQFF

d_call: .
clone_size: .
j_call: TRBJ2-7
v_call: TRBV27
cdr3_nt: TGTGCCAGCAGAAACCATGACAAGCTCTCCTACGAGCAGTACTTC
cdr3_aa: CASRNHDKLSYEQYF

d_call: .
clone_size: .
j_call: TRBJ2-5
v_call: TRBV29-1
cdr3_nt: TGCAGCCCCATGGGCGCACAAGAGACCCAGTACTTC
cdr3_aa: CSPMGAQETQYF

d_call: .
clone_size: .
j_call: TRBJ2-1
v_call: TRBV20-1
cdr3_nt: TGCAGTGCTATGGACCCTGACCCGAATGAGCAGTTCTTC
cdr3_aa: CSAMDPDPNEQFF

d_call: TRBD2
clone_size: .
j_call: TRBJ2-3
v_call: TRBV14
cdr3_nt: TGTGCCAGCACCGACAATAGCGGGACTCCAGATACGCAGTATTTT
cdr3_aa: CASTDNSGTPDTQYF

d_call: TRBD1
clone_size: .
j_call: TRBJ1-2
v_call: TRBV15
cdr3_nt: TGTGCCACCTCGGGACAGGGGACGGGTAACTATGGCTACACCTTC
cdr3_aa: CATSGQGTGNYGYTF

d_call: .
clone_size: .
j_call: TRBJ2-7
v_call: TRBV19
cdr3_nt: TGTGCCAGTACCGTGACAGCCGCGTCCTACGAGCAGTACTTC
cdr3_aa: CASTVTAASYEQYF

d_call: TRBD2
clone_size: .
j_call: TRBJ2-1
v_call: TRBV3-1
cdr3_nt: TGTGCCAGCAGCCTTACGGGCGGGAGTTTCAATGAGCAGTTCTTC
cdr3_aa: CASSLTGGSFNEQFF

d_call: .
clone_size: .
j_call: TRBJ2-1
v_call: TRBV7-9
cdr3_nt: TGTGCCGGCTCGGCGGAGCCCCATGAGCAGTTCTTC
cdr3_aa: CAGSAEPHEQFF

d_call: .
clone_size: .
j_call: TRBJ1-1
v_call: TRBV4-1
cdr3_nt: TGCGCCAGCGCCGGAGGGGAAAGGGGCACTGAAGCTTTCTTT
cdr3_aa: CASAGGERGTEAFF

d_call: TRBD1
clone_size: .
j_call: TRBJ1-2
v_call: TRBV28
cdr3_nt: TGTGCCAGCAGACCTCAGGGACAGGGGGCCTTCTATGGCTACACCTTC
cdr3_aa: CASRPQGQGAFYGYTF

d_call: .
clone_size: .
j_call: TRBJ2-5
v_call: TRBV12-3/TRBV12-4
cdr3_nt: TGTGCCAGCAGTCCAGACTCCCAATCGGGAGAGACCCAGTACTTC
cdr3_aa: CASSPDSQSGETQYF

d_call: TRBD1
clone_size: .
j_call: TRBJ2-7
v_call: TRBV29-1
cdr3_nt: TGCAGCGTTGTAGGCGGGGACAGGGGCTACGAGCAGTACTTC
cdr3_aa: CSVVGGDRGYEQYF

d_call: .
clone_size: .
j_call: TRBJ2-2
v_call: TRBV13
cdr3_nt: TGTGCCAGCAGCGTGACAGGGAGGGGGGAGCTGTTTTTT
cdr3_aa: CASSVTGRGELFF

d_call: .
clone_size: .
j_call: TRBJ2-1
v_call: TRBV6-1
cdr3_nt: TGTGCCAGCACTTCGACGGGGGAATACAATGAGCAGTTCTTC
cdr3_aa: CASTSTGEYNEQFF

d_call: TRBD1
clone_size: .
j_call: TRBJ2-7
v_call: TRBV6-6
cdr3_nt: TGTGCCAGCAGTCTTCTAGGGACAGGGGGGGATGAGCAGTACTTC
cdr3_aa: CASSLLGTGGDEQYF

d_call: .
clone_size: .
j_call: TRBJ2-5
v_call: TRBV5-1
cdr3_nt: TGCGCCAGCAGCTTTGGGGAAAAGACCCAGTACTTC
cdr3_aa: CASSFGEKTQYF

d_call: .
clone_size: .
j_call: TRBJ1-1
v_call: TRBV11-2
cdr3_nt: TGTGCCAGCAGCTTGGTGGGCCGCACCTTGAACACTGAAGCTTTCTTT
cdr3_aa: CASSLVGRTLNTEAFF

d_call: TRBD2
clone_size: .
j_call: TRBJ2-1
v_call: TRBV19
cdr3_nt: TGTGCCAGTAGTATTTCTAGCGGGAGCGTTACCTACAATGAGCAGTTCTTC
cdr3_aa: CASSISSGSVTYNEQFF

d_call: .
clone_size: .
j_call: TRBJ2-2
v_call: TRBV12-3/TRBV12-4
cdr3_nt: TGTGCCAGCAGTTTCCCCCACCCCGGGGAGCTGTTTTTT
cdr3_aa: CASSFPHPGELFF

d_call: TRBD1
clone_size: .
j_call: TRBJ1-1
v_call: TRBV29-1
cdr3_nt: TGCAGCGTTGACGGGACAGGGTATGCTGAAGCTTTCTTT
cdr3_aa: CSVDGTGYAEAFF

d_call: TRBD2
clone_size: .
j_call: TRBJ2-7
v_call: TRBV12-3/TRBV12-4
cdr3_nt: TGTGCCAGCAGCCCTAGCGGGAGTATCGACGAGCAGTACTTC
cdr3_aa: CASSPSGSIDEQYF

d_call: .
clone_size: .
j_call: TRBJ1-5
v_call: TRBV27
cdr3_nt: TGTGCCAGCAGTAGGGACCCCTGGGGCAATCAGCCCCAGCATTTT
cdr3_aa: CASSRDPWGNQPQHF

d_call: .
clone_size: once
j_call: TRBJ2-1
v_call: TRBV9
cdr3_nt: TGTGCCAGCAGCCCATCGGTTTGGGAGCAGTTCTTC
cdr3_aa: CASSPSVWEQFF

d_call: .
clone_size: once
j_call: TRBJ2-1
v_call: TRBV20-1
cdr3_nt: TGCAGTGCTAGAGACGAGATTGGTAACCGGGACCCCCGAGGGAATGAGCAGTTCTTC
cdr3_aa: CSARDEIGNRDPRGNEQFF

d_call: TRBD2
clone_size: few
j_call: TRBJ2-2
v_call: TRBV5-4
cdr3_nt: TGTGCCAGCAGCAAGGGACTAGCGGGTACCGGGGAGCTGTTTTTT
cdr3_aa: CASSKGLAGTGELFF

d_call: .
clone_size: .
j_call: TRBJ2-1
v_call: TRBV7-2
cdr3_nt: TGTGCCAGCAGCCCCCGGAGCCTTTCTGGGGAGCAGTTCTTC
cdr3_aa: CASSPRSLSGEQFF

d_call: TRBD2
clone_size: .
j_call: TRBJ2-5
v_call: TRBV7-9
cdr3_nt: TGTGCCAGCAGCTCCTTTAGCGGGGGTGGCCAAGAGACCCAGTACTTC
cdr3_aa: CASSSFSGGGQETQYF

d_call: .
clone_size: once
j_call: TRBJ1-4
v_call: TRBV7-9
cdr3_nt: TGTGCCAGCAGCTTTCAGGACGCCGGAGAAAAACTGTTTTTT
cdr3_aa: CASSFQDAGEKLFF

d_call: TRBD1
clone_size: .
j_call: TRBJ1-2
v_call: TRBV27
cdr3_nt: TGTGCCAGCAGTCCAGGACAGGTCGACTATGGCTACACCTTC
cdr3_aa: CASSPGQVDYGYTF